The 19 T cell receptor beta chains given below trace back to one sample, sequenced in a study of molecular identifiers for immune sequencing clone quantification. TCRdb re-derived calls from the PCR reads in MiXCR, one entry per CDR3 protein. Of approximately 500,000 distinct CDR3 sequences in the sample, about 25% were seen once. Sequenced sample: naive CD8+ T cells from blood, with Jurkat cell RNA spiked in. The subset: FACS-sorted CD8+CD4-CCR7+CD45RA+ naive T cells. The receptors were gathered from a human donor in good health. Some libraries in this study had Jurkat cell RNA spiked in.

This clonotype came up many times. The chain recombines TRBV27 with TRBJ2-7, with 7 bases that match TRBD1. V lost 6 bases and J lost 4; bases outside the gene matches: 3. Germline CDR1 is MNHEY and CDR2 is SMNVEV (reference sequence). The CDR3 consists of 12 residues. The CDR3 DNA reads as TGTGCCAGCAGCCCGACAGGGTACGAGCAGTACTTC. It translates to CASSPTGYEQYF.

This clonotype was seen only a few times. The chain has TRBV19 and TRBJ1-5; D is undetermined. This CDR3 is built from 14 residues. With 0 bases removed from V and 0 bases from J, the gap between germline ends came to 3 bases. Germline assignment: CDR1 LNHDA and CDR2 SQIVND (reference sequence). The DNA for the CDR3 is TGTGCCAGTAGTATAGATCATAGCAATCAGCCCCAGCATTTT. This sequence encodes CASSIDHSNQPQHF. The complete variable domain, with remaining parts taken from reference TRBV19 and TRBJ1-5, reads DGGITQSPKYLFRKEGQNVTLSCEQNLNHDAMYWYRQDPGQGLRLIYYSQIVNDFQKGDIAEGYSVSREKKESFPLTVTSAQKNPTAFYLCASSIDHSNQPQHFGDGTRLSIL.

This clonotype was found a few times. The chain recombines TRBV5-1 with TRBJ1-1; maybe TRBD1 (5 bases). With 0 bases removed from V and 1 base from J, the gap between germline ends came to 13 bases. This CDR3 has 16 amino acids. The germline V gene has CDR1 SGHRS and CDR2 YFSETQ. This CDR3 reads CASSLGVGTPNTEAFF. In DNA form, the CDR3 reads TGCGCCAGCAGCTTGGGGGTGGGGACCCCGAACACTGAAGCTTTCTTT.

This clonotype was seen repeatedly, ten times or more. This sequence joins TRBV12-3 or TRBV12-4 and TRBJ1-1, with D uncertain. The CDR3 length is 13 residues. V lost 0 bases, J lost 6 bases, and 8 bases lay in between. CDR3 protein: CASSLALGAEAFF. CDR3 DNA sequence: TGTGCCAGCAGTTTAGCGTTAGGCGCTGAAGCTTTCTTT.

This clonotype came up a few times. This chain connects TRBV5-1 to TRBJ2-2; D is unclear. There are 17 residues in the CDR3. V lost 0 bases to trimming and J lost 4 bases, with 16 bases between them. The germline CDR1 and CDR2 sequences are SGHRS and YFSETQ. The CDR3 region is CASSLAALVVGTGELFF. DNA for the CDR3: TGCGCCAGCAGCTTGGCCGCCCTCGTCGTGGGCACCGGGGAGCTGTTTTTT.

This chain uses TRBV5-1 with TRBJ1-1; D is unresolved. CDR3 length: 13 residues. Germline assignment: CDR1 SGHRS and CDR2 YFSETQ. Trimming cost V 5 bases and J 0 bases, with 8 bases left between them. CDR3 nucleotides: TGCGCCAGCAGAAATCCTCTGAACACTGAAGCTTTCTTT. Residues: CASRNPLNTEAFF.

The chain combines TRBV7-9 with TRBJ2-3; D not certain. Trimming left V 1 base short and J 2 bases short, with 7 bases between. This CDR3 is 14 amino acids long. Germline CDR1 reads SEHNR; CDR2 reads FQNEAQ (reference sequence). The CDR3 DNA reads as TGTGCCAGCAGCTTAGTCCAGGCCACAGATACGCAGTATTTT. Translating it yields CASSLVQATDTQYF.

A few counts support this clonotype. The rearrangement uses TRBV20-1 and TRBJ2-7, with D possibly being TRBD1 or TRBD2 (5 bases each). Trimming pared 4 bases from V and 2 bases from J, leaving 21 bases between. This CDR3 comprises 16 residues. Germline CDR1 DFQATT, CDR2 SNEGSKA (reference sequence). The DNA of the CDR3 is TGCAGTGCTAATTTAGATCAACTAGGGGACCCCTACGAGCAGTACTTC. It encodes CSANLDQLGDPYEQYF.

Worth noting for this clonotype: This could be a read error, since a much larger clone is one nucleotide away. Without the conserved terminal phenylalanine or tryptophan, this CDR3 likely stems from a read error. CDR3: CASSWRETQYL. The DNA for the CDR3 is TGTGCCAGCAGCTGGCGGGAGACCCAGTACCTC. J is TRBJ2-5 and V is TRBV5-3, with D unclear. TRBV5-3 carries the ORF label, with uncertain function. CDR3 length: 11 residues.

About this clonotype itself: This may be a read error: a much more frequent sequence differs by one nucleotide. V gene TRBV23-1 combines with J gene TRBJ2-7; D may be TRBD1 or TRBD2 (5 bases each). TRBV23-1 is treated as an ORF (open reading frame) with a function not yet certain. V lost 0 bases to trimming and J lost 3 bases, with 21 bases between them. The CDR3 length is 18 residues. The CDR3 spells CASSQSVKGPGPGYEQYF. The CDR3 coding sequence is TGCGCCAGCAGTCAATCAGTAAAGGGCCCGGGACCCGGCTACGAGCAGTACTTC.

This clonotype showed up many times. The rearrangement joins TRBV6-5 to TRBJ2-7, with D perhaps TRBD1 (6 bases). This CDR3 has 12 amino acids. CDR1 MNHEY and CDR2 SVGAGI come from the germline V gene. V gave up 4 bases and J gave up 5 bases, with 9 bases separating them. The CDR3 bases are TGTGCCAGCAGTTTTGGGACACACGAGCAGTACTTC. Translated: CASSFGTHEQYF.

The sample holds a few counts of this clonotype. V gene TRBV30 combines with J gene TRBJ2-5; 7 positions match TRBD1. This CDR3 has 16 amino acids. Germline V gene data show CDR1 as GTSNPN and CDR2 as SVGIG (reference sequence). V dropped 0 bases and J dropped 2; count of bases not matched to a gene: 9. The CDR3: CAWSVRDRLLQETQYF. CDR3 nucleotides: TGTGCCTGGAGTGTACGGGACAGACTCTTACAAGAGACCCAGTACTTC.

As regards this clonotype: The conserved final phenylalanine or tryptophan is absent from the CDR3, which likely points to a read error. The DNA is left out, because the CDR3 cannot be placed on it with certainty; the CDR3 is given as TCRdb lists it. The chain has TRBV19 and TRBJ2-1; the D segment call TRBD1 is taken from the table without a DNA check. The CDR3 extends over 13 residues, inclusive of both ends. In germline, CDR1 is LNHDA, CDR2 SQIVND (reference sequence). The CDR3 reads CASSIHRENEHFI.

This clonotype was recorded a few times. The chain employs TRBV6-1 and TRBJ1-1, with 8 bases aligning to TRBD1. Germline V gene sequence: CDR1 MNHNS, CDR2 SASEGT. Germline trimming cut 6 bases from V and 3 bases from J; bases unmatched to any gene: 18. The CDR3 has 18 amino acids. In DNA, the CDR3 is TGTGCCAGCAGGGACCGAATATTTATACAGGGGGTGGACACTGAAGCTTTCTTT. Translated: CASRDRIFIQGVDTEAFF.

This clonotype was seen a handful of times. The rearrangement uses TRBV6-9 and TRBJ2-7; the D is unclear. Looked up from germline, CDR1 is MNHGY and CDR2 is SVAAGI. The CDR3 runs 13 residues. The V and J ends lost 8 bases and 2 bases respectively, with 13 bases between them. The CDR3 DNA sequence: TGTGCCAGCTCCCGGCAGGCCACCTACGAGCAGTACTTC. Amino acid sequence: CASSRQATYEQYF.

The chain carries TRBV6-6 and TRBJ2-2; tentatively, D is TRBD2 (6 bases). Germline CDR1 MNHNY, CDR2 SVGAGI (reference sequence). The CDR3 consists of 14 residues. V was shortened by 1 base and J by 7 bases, with 10 bases between the two germline ends. The DNA of the CDR3 is TGTGCCAGCAGTTACTATCAGGGAGGCGGGGAGCTGTTTTTT. Translation gives CASSYYQGGGELFF.

The chain recombines TRBV12-3 or TRBV12-4 with TRBJ2-1, with 11 bases lining up with TRBD2. The CDR3 runs 16 residues. V shed 6 bases and J 7 bases; nucleotides not matched to a gene: 11. CDR3 in amino acids: CASSPPLAGGYNEQFF. In nucleotides, the CDR3 is TGTGCCAGCAGCCCTCCTCTAGCGGGAGGTTATAATGAGCAGTTCTTC.

Of note for this clonotype: Since no conserved phenylalanine or tryptophan closes the CDR3, a read error is the likely cause. The rearrangement joins TRBV27 to TRBJ2-3; 9 positions agree with TRBD2. V dropped 5 bases and J dropped 0; count of bases not matched to a gene: 12. The CDR3 length is 18 residues. In germline, CDR1 is MNHEY, CDR2 SMNVEV (reference sequence). The CDR3, as DNA: TGTGCCAGCAGTGAAGAGGGAGCGGGAGGCCCTAGCACAGATACGCAGTATTCT. Encoded protein: CASSEEGAGGPSTDTQYS.

V and J are TRBV25-1 and TRBJ2-3; D possibly corresponds to TRBD1 (6 bases). The CDR3 extends over 16 amino acids. Looked up from germline, CDR1 is MGHDK and CDR2 is SYGVNS. V was shortened by 2 bases and J by 7 bases, with 19 bases between the two germline ends. CDR3 DNA: TGTGCCAGCAGTGAAGGCGACAGGCGTCCAGGGTATACGCAGTATTTT. This sequence encodes CASSEGDRRPGYTQYF.